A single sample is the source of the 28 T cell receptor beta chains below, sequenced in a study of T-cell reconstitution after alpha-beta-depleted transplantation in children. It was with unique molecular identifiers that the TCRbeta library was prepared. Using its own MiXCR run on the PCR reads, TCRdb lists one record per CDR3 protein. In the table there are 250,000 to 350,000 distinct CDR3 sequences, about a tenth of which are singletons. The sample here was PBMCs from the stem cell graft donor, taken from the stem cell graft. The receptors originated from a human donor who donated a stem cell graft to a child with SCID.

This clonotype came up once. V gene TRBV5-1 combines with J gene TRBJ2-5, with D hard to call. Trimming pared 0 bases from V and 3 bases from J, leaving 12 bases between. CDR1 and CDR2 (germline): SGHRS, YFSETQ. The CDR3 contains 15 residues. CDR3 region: CASSLDVGKKETQYF. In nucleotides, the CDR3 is TGCGCCAGCAGCTTGGATGTGGGGAAGAAAGAGACCCAGTACTTC.

The DNA for the CDR3 is TGTGCCAGCAGTTCTCCGGGCCTAGGGCCTTTCTTT. Translating gives CASSSPGLGPFF. This chain joins TRBV6-2 or TRBV6-3 and TRBJ1-1, with unresolved D. The CDR3 runs to 12 residues. Germline V gene sequence: CDR1 MNHEY, CDR2 SVGEGT. V was shortened by 4 bases and J by 12 bases, with 15 bases between the two germline ends.

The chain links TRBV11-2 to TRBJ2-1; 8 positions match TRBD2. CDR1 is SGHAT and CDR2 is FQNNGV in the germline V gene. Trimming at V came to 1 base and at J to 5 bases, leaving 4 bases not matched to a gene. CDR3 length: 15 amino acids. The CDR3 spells CASSLGAGVHNEQFF. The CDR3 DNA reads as TGTGCCAGCAGCTTAGGAGCGGGGGTTCACAATGAGCAGTTCTTC.

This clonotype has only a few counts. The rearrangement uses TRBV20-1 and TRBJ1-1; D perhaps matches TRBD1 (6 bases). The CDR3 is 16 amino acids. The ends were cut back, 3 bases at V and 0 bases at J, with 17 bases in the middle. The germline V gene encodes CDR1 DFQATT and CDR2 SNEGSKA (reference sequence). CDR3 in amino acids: CSASTHPTGLNTEAFF. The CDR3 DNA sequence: TGCAGTGCTAGTACTCATCCAACAGGGCTGAACACTGAAGCTTTCTTT.

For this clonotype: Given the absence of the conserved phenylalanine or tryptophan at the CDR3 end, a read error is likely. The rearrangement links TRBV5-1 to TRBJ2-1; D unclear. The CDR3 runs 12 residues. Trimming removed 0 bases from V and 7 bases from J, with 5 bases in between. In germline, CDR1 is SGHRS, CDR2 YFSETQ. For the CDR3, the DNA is TGCGCCAGCAGCTTGGCACGGAATGAGCAGTTCTTA. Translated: CASSLARNEQFL.

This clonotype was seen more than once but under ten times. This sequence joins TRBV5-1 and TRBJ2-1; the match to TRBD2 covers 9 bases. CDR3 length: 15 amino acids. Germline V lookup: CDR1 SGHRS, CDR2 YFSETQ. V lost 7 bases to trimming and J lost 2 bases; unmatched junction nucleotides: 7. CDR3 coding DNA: TGCGCCAGCCGACGGGCGGGGGGGACCTACAATGAGCAGTTCTTC. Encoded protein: CASRRAGGTYNEQFF.

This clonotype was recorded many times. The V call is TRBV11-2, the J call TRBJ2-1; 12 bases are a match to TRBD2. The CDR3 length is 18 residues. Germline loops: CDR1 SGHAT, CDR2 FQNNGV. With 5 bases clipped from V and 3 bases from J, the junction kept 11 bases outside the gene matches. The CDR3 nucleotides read TGTGCCAGCAGCCCCTATTCCCTAGCGGGGGGGTTCTACAATGAGCAGTTCTTC. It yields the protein CASSPYSLAGGFYNEQFF.

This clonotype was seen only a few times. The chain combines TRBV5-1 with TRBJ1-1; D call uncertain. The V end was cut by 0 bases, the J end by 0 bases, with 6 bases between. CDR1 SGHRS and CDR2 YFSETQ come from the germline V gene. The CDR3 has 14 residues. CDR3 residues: CASSLASVNTEAFF. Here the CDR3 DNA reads TGCGCCAGCAGCTTGGCCTCTGTGAACACTGAAGCTTTCTTT.

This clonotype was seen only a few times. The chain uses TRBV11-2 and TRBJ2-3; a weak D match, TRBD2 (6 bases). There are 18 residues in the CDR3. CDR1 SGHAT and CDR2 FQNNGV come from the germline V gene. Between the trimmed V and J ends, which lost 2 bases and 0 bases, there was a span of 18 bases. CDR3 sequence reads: CASSLRIRGTPSTDTQYF. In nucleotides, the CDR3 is TGTGCCAGCAGCTTAAGAATTCGGGGGACTCCTAGCACAGATACGCAGTATTTT.

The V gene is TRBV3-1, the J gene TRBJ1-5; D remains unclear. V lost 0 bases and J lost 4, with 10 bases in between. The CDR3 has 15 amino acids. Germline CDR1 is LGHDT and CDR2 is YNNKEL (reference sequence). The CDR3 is CASSQDDGVNQPQHF. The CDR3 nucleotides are TGTGCCAGCAGCCAAGATGACGGGGTAAATCAGCCCCAGCATTTT. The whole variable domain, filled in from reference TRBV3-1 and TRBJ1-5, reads DTAVSQTPKYLVTQMGNDKSIKCEQNLGHDTMYWYKQDSKKFLKIMFSYNNKELIINETVPNRFSPKSPDKAHLNLHINSLELGDSAVYFCASSQDDGVNQPQHFGDGTRLSIL.

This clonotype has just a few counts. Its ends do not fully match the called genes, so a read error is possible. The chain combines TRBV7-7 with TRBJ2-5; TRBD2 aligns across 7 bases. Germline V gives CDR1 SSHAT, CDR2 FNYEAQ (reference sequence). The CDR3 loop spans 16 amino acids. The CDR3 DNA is TGTGCTAGCAGCTTAGGAATTGGGGGGGGTCGAGAGACCCAGTACTTC. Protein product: CASSLGIGGGRETQYF.

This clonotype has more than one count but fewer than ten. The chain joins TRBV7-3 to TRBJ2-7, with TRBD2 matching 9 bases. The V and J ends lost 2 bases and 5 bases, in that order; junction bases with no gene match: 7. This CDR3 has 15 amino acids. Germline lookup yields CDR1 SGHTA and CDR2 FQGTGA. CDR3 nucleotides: TGTGCCAGCAGCTTATCCCCTAGCGGGGTAAACGAGCAGTACTTC. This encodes CASSLSPSGVNEQYF.

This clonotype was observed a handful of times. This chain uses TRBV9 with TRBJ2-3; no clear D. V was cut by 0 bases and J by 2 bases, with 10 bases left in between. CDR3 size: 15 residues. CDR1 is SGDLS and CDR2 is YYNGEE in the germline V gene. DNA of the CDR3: TGTGCCAGCAGCGTAGCTTGGGCCTCCACAGATACGCAGTATTTT. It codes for CASSVAWASTDTQYF. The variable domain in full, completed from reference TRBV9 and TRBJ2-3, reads DSGVTQTPKHLITATGQRVTLRCSPRSGDLSVYWYQQSLDQGLQFLIQYYNGEERAKGNILERFSAQQFPDLHSELNLSSLELGDSALYFCASSVAWASTDTQYFGPGTRLTVL.

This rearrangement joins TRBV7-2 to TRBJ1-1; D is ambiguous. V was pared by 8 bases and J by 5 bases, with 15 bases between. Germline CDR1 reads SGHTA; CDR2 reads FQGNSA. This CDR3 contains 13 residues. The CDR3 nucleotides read TGTGCCAGCGACCCTGGGTTGGGAACTGAAGCTTTCTTT. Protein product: CASDPGLGTEAFF.

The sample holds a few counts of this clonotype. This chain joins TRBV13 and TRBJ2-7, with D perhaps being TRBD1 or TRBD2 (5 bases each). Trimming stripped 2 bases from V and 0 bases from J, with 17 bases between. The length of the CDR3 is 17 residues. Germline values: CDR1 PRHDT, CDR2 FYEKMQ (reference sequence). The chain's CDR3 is CASSLYTRRDRSYEQYF. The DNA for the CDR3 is TGTGCCAGCAGCTTATACACCCGAAGGGACCGCTCCTACGAGCAGTACTTC.

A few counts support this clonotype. CDR3 coding DNA: TGTGCCAGCAGCCAAGATCACTTAACCTACGAGCAGTACTTC. It encodes CASSQDHLTYEQYF. The V and J genes are TRBV4-2 and TRBJ2-7; D remains unclear. V was trimmed by 0 bases and J by 2 bases, leaving 8 bases between them. Germline CDR1 LGHNA, CDR2 YNFKEQ. CDR3 length: 14 residues.

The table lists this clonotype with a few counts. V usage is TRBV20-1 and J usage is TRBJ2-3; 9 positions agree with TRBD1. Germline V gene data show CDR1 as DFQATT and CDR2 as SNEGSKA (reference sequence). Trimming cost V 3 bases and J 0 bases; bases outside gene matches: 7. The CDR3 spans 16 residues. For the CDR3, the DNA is TGCAGTGCTAGTTGGTACAGGGGGCAGAGCACAGATACGCAGTATTTT. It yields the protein CSASWYRGQSTDTQYF.

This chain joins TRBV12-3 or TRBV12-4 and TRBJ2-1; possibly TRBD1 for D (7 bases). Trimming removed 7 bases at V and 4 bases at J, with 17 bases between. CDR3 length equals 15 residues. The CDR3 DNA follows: TGTGCCAGCACCTGGTGGCAGGGGGGATACAATGAGCAGTTCTTC. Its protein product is CASTWWQGGYNEQFF.

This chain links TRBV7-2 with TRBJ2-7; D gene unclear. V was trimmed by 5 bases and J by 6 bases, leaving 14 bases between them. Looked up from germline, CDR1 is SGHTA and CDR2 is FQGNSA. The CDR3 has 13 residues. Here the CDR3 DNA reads TGTGCCAGCAGCGAGCAGCCGGCAGGCGAGCAGTACTTC. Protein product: CASSEQPAGEQYF. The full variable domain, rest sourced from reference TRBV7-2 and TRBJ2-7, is GAGVSQSPSNKVTEKGKDVELRCDPISGHTALYWYRQSLGQGLEFLIYFQGNSAPDKSGLPSDRFSAERTGGSVSTLTIQRTQQEDSAVYLCASSEQPAGEQYFGPGTRLTVT.

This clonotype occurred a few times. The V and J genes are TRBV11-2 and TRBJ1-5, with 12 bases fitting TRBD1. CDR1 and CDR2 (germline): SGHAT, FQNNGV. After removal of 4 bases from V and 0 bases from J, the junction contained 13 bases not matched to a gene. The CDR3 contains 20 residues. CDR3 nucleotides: TGTGCCAGCAGCTCGAAGGGACAGGGGGCGAGTCCTAATAGCAATCAGCCCCAGCATTTT. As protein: CASSSKGQGASPNSNQPQHF.

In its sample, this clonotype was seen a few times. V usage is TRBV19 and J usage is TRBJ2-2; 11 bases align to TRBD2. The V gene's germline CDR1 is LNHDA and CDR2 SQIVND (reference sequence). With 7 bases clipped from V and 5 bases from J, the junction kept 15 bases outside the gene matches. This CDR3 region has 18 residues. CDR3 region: CASTPNPLAGGDTGELFF. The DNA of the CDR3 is TGTGCCAGTACCCCCAACCCCTTAGCGGGGGGGGATACCGGGGAGCTGTTTTTT.

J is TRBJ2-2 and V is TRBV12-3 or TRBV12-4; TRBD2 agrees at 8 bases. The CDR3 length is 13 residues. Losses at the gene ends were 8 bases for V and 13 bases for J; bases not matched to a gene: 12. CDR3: CASSNNPGGRLFF. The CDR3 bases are TGTGCCAGCTCCAACAACCCGGGGGGGCGGCTGTTTTTT.

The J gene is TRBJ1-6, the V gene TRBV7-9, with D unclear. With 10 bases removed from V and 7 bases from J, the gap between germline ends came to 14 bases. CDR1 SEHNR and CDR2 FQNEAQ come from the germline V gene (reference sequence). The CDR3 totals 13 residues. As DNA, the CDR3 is TGTGCCATCAAGATAGGCGACAATTCACCCCTCCACTTT. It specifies CAIKIGDNSPLHF.

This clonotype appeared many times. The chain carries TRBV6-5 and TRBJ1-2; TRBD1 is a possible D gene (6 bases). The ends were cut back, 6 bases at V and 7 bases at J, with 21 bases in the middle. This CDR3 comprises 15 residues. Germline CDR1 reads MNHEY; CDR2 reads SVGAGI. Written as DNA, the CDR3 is TGTGCCAGCAGACTCACGACAGGCCCCCTCGGTGGCTACACCTTC. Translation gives CASRLTTGPLGGYTF.

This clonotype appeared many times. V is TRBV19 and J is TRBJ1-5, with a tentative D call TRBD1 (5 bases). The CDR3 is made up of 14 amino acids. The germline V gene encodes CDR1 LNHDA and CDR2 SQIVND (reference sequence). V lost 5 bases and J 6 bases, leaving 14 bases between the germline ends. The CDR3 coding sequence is TGTGCCAGTAGTGGGACCGCGCCAGGTCAGCCCCAGCATTTT. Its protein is CASSGTAPGQPQHF.

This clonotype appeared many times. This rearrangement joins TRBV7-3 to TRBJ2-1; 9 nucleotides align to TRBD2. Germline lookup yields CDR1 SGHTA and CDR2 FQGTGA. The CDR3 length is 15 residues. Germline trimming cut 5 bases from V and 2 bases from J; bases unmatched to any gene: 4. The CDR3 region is CASSQAGGTYNEQFF. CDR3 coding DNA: TGTGCCAGCAGCCAAGCGGGGGGTACCTACAATGAGCAGTTCTTC.

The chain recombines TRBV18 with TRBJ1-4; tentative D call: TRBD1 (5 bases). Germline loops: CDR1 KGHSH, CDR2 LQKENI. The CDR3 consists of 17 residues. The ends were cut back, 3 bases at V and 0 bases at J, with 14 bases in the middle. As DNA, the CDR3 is TGTGCCAGCTCACCGAGAGACACAGGCGCAACTAATGAAAAACTGTTTTTT. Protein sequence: CASSPRDTGATNEKLFF.

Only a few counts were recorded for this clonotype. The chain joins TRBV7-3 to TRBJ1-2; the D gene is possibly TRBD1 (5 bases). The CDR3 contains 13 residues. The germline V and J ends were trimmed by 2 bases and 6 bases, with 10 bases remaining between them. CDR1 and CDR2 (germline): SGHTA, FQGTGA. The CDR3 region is CASSLPGSDGYTF. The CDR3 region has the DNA TGTGCCAGCAGCTTACCAGGGAGCGATGGCTACACCTTC.